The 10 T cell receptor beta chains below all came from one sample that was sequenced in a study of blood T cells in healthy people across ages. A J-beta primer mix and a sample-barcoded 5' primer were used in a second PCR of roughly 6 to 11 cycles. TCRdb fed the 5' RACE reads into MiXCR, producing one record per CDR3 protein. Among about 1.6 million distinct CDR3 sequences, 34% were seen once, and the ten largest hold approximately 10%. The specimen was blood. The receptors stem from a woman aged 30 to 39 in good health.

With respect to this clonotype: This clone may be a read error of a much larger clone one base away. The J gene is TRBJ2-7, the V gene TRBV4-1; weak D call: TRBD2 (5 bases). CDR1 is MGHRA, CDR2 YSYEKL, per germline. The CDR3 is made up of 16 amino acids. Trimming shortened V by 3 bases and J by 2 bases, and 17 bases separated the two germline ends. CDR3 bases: TGCGCCAGCAGCCAGGCTACCGAGCGGACGGCCTACGAGCAGTACTTC. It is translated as CASSQATERTAYEQYF.

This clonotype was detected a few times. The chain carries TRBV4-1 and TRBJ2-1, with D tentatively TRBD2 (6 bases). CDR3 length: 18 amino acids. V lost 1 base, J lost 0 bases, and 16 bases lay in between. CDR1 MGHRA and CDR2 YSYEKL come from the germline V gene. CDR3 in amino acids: CASSQVYLRGSSYNEQFF. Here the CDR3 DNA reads TGCGCCAGCAGCCAAGTCTATTTGCGGGGCAGCTCCTACAATGAGCAGTTCTTC.

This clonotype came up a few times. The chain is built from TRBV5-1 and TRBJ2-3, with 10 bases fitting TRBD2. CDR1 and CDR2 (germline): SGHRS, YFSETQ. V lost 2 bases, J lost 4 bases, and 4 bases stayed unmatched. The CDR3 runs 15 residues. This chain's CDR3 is CASSFGLADSDTQYF. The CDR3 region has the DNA TGCGCCAGCAGCTTTGGACTAGCGGATTCAGATACGCAGTATTTT.

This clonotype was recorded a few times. Here the CDR3 DNA reads TGTGCCAGCAGCGTAGACCCTAAATACAATGAGCAGTTCTTC. The encoded protein is CASSVDPKYNEQFF. J is TRBJ2-1 and V is TRBV9, with unresolved D. The CDR3 loop spans 14 amino acids. V was cut by 0 bases and J by 4 bases, with 8 bases left in between. Germline V gene lookup returns CDR1 SGDLS and CDR2 YYNGEE. The entire variable domain, with the rest obtained from reference TRBV9 and TRBJ2-1, is as follows: DSGVTQTPKHLITATGQRVTLRCSPRSGDLSVYWYQQSLDQGLQFLIQYYNGEERAKGNILERFSAQQFPDLHSELNLSSLELGDSALYFCASSVDPKYNEQFFGPGTRLTVL.

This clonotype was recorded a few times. The CDR3 nucleotides read TGCAGTGCTAGAGATCTGGACAGGGCCCCGAACGAGCAGTACTTC. The encoded protein is CSARDLDRAPNEQYF. This rearrangement joins TRBV20-1 to TRBJ2-7, with 8 positions matching TRBD1. Germline V gene sequence: CDR1 DFQATT, CDR2 SNEGSKA (reference sequence). V gave up 0 bases and J gave up 5 bases; unmatched junction bases: 9. The CDR3 extends over 15 amino acids.

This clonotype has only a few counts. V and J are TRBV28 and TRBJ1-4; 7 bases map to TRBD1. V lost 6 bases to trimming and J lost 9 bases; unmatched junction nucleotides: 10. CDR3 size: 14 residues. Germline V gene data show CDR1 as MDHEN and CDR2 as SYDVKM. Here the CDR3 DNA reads TGTGCCAGCAGCCATGGGACAGTCAACCAAAAACTGTTTTTT. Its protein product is CASSHGTVNQKLFF.

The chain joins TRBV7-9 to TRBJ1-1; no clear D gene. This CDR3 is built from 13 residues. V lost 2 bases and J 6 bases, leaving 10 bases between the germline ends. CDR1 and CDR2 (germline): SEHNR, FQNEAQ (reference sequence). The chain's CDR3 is CASSLYSSSEAFF. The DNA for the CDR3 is TGTGCCAGCAGCTTATACTCATCCTCTGAAGCTTTCTTT.

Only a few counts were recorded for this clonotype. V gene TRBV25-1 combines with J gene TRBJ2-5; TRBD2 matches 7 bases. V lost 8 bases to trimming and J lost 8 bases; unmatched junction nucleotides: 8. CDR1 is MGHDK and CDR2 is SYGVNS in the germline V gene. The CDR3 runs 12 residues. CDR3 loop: CASSSPGLTQYF. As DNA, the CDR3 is TGTGCCAGCTCATCCCCGGGACTAACCCAGTACTTC.

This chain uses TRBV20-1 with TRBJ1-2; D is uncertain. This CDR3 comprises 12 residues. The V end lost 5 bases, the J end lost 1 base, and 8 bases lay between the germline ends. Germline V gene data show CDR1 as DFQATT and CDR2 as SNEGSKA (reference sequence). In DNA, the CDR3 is TGCAGTGCTCAAGGCAGTAACTATGGCTACACCTTC. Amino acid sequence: CSAQGSNYGYTF.

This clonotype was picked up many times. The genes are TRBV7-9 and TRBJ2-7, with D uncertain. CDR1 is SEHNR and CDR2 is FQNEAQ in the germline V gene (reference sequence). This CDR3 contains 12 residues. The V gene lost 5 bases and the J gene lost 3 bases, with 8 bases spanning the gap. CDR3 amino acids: CASSQNLYEQYF. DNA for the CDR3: TGTGCCAGCAGCCAGAACCTCTACGAGCAGTACTTC. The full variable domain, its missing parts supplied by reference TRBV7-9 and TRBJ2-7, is DTGVSQNPRHKITKRGQNVTFRCDPISEHNRLYWYRQTLGQGPEFLTYFQNEAQLEKSRLLSDRFSAERPKGSFSTLEIQRTEQGDSAMYLCASSQNLYEQYFGPGTRLTVT.